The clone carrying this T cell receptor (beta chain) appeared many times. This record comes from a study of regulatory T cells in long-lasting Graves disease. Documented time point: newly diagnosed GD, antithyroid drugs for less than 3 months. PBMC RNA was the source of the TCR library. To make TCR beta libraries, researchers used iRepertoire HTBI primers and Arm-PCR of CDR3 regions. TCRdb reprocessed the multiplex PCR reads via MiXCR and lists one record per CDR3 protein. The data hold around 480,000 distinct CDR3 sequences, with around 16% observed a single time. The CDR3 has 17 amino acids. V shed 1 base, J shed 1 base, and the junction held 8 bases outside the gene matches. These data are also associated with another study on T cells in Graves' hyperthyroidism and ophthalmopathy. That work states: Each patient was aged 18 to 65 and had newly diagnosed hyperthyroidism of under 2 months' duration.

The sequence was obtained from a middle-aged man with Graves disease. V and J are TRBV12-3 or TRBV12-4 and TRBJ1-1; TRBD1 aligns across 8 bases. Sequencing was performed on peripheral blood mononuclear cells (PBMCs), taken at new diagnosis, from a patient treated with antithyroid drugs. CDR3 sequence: CASSLVGTGDKNTEAFF. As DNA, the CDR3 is TGTGCCAGCAGTTTAGTGGGGACAGGAGATAAGAACACTGAAGCTTTCTTT.